What follows are 2 T cell receptor beta chains derived from one specimen sequenced in a study of cytomegalovirus exposure and HLA in healthy donors (dated by TCRdb to about 2017). The library was built by means of the immunoSEQ multiplex PCR assay. The multiplex PCR relied on a mix of 60 forward primers for TCR Vbeta segments and 13 reverse primers for TCR Jbeta segments. Drawn from immuneACCESS, this table holds only the in-frame rearrangements with V and J called that TCRdb kept. Clones are partly lost; checked studies trace under half to an unresolved V gene and leave the rest unexplained. In all, the sample holds 160,000 or so clones, and more than 80% of those were seen once. The ten largest clones represent 5.5% to 8% of the sample. The sequenced material came from PBMCs. These receptors were obtained from a woman under 40 in good health and CMV-seropositive.

The V gene is TRBV9, the J gene TRBJ1-6, with 9 nucleotides matching TRBD1. CDR1 is SGDLS and CDR2 is YYNGEE in the germline V gene. This CDR3 region has 14 residues. Losses at the gene ends were 4 bases for V and 12 bases for J; bases not matched to a gene: 8. This CDR3 reads CASSPYRGRGPLHF. CDR3 in DNA: TGTGCCAGCAGCCCCTACAGGGGGCGAGGACCCCTCCACTTT.

The chain is built from TRBV9 and TRBJ2-1, with 11 bases matching TRBD2. The CDR3 covers 17 residues. J lost 8 bases, V lost 4 bases, and 14 bases had no gene match. In germline, CDR1 is SGDLS, CDR2 YYNGEE. DNA of the CDR3: TGTGCCAGCAGCCCAAGGGCGCTAGCGGGGGGATTATATGAGCAGTTCTTC. Translated: CASSPRALAGGLYEQFF.